This T cell receptor (beta chain) was recorded in a study of T cells after yellow fever vaccination. Study details: Preparation of fractions with low cell numbers was performed using SMART-Seq v4 Ultra Low Input.

Comments on this clonotype: Antigen specificity is unknown.

The V and J ends lost 5 bases and 1 base respectively, with 14 bases between them. Germline assignment: CDR1 SEHNR and CDR2 FQNEAQ (reference sequence). The CDR3 is 15 residues long. Study results and limitations: The appearance of a small share of clonotypes in both CD4 and CD8 compartments was observed. Contamination by abundant bulk-population clonotypes could be present in FACS-sorted repertoires.

The 5'RACE template-switching step produced TCR cDNA and added a universal primer site and UMIs. TCRdb recomputed calls from the 5' RACE reads with MiXCR, one row per CDR3 protein. The data contain 150,000 to 200,000 distinct CDR3 sequences, roughly 9.6% of them singletons. Sequenced material: CD8+ T cells sorted from PBMCs, taken 15 days after the yellow fever booster vaccination. This clonotype originated in a man younger than 35 who received the YFV17D yellow fever vaccine. V is TRBV7-9 and J is TRBJ1-1; D is possibly TRBD1 (6 bases). Written as DNA, the CDR3 is TGTGCCAGCAGCCTTGTAGGGGGTCGGAACACTGAAGCTTTCTTT. Its protein is CASSLVGGRNTEAFF. Drawing the rest from reference TRBV7-9 and TRBJ1-1, the complete variable domain is DTGVSQNPRHKITKRGQNVTFRCDPISEHNRLYWYRQTLGQGPEFLTYFQNEAQLEKSRLLSDRFSAERPKGSFSTLEIQRTEQGDSAMYLCASSLVGGRNTEAFFGQGTRLTVV.